This TCR beta chain was recovered during a study of neurological immune-mediated disorders (dated by TCRdb to the late 2010s). For the study in its entirety: The study compared peripheral blood TCR-beta repertoires of HTLV-I-associated myelopathy (HAM/TSP) patients, multiple sclerosis patients and healthy controls using UMI-based sequencing. The cohort was made up of 60 to 75 subjects, consisting of about 15 HAM/TSP patients, about 35 multiple sclerosis patients and some 20 healthy controls. Alongside PBMC samples, the set of about 100 TCR-beta libraries contained longitudinal samples, technical triplicates, and paired CD4+ and CD8+ T-cell subsets that had been sorted. Results the study describes overall, beyond this receptor: The highest TCR clonal expansion was observed in HAM/TSP patients, whereas the lowest was observed in MS patients, even when compared with healthy controls. Expanded clones from different subjects shared no identical CDR3 amino acid sequences, which suggests that TCR-beta repertoires were private in all groups.

cDNA synthesis used template-switch 5'RACE with a primer carrying a 10-nucleotide random unique molecular identifier tagging each TCR transcript. Every sequencing run covered 15-18 subjects and yielded more than 180 million TCR-beta sequences. Total RNA was extracted with the RNeasy kit. The KAPA Real-time Library Amplification kit was used to amplify TCR-beta VDJ regions with primers targeting the TCR constant region and the 5'RACE anchor. A first PCR added sample indexes and Illumina adaptors, and a second PCR then raised library yield. After Ampure bead purification, the roughly 650 bp TCR product was size-selected on a 2% E-gel SizeSelection system. Before pooling, libraries had their quality checked on a Bioanalyzer, their concentration measured with Qubit, and their quantity determined with the Kapa Library Quantification kit. Libraries were sequenced paired-end 2 x 150 bp on an Illumina HiSeq 2500. To increase sequence diversity, roughly 23-30% phiX was spiked into each library pool. For the original study's pipeline: The quality-filtered reads were processed with the UMI-based MiGEC pipeline, whose error correction step removed more than 80% of the raw TCR sequences. IMGT germline references were used for alignment of VDJ genes, and clonotypes were defined by a unique CDR3 amino acid sequence together with V-J genes. VDJtools evaluated clonal expansion, Shannon diversity and CDR3 relatedness (CalcPairwiseDistances, ClusterSamples); CLCbio workbench built phylogenetic trees. Clones with at least 8 unique UMIs were defined as expanded, with this threshold being based on coefficient-of-variation modelling across technical triplicates. The raw public data were reprocessed by TCRdb itself: fastp quality trimming at Q25, MiXCR clonotype calling, in-frame beta chains only. Every entry covers one CDR3 protein and lists the most common genes and DNA from its rows. What appears here as the V and J calls and clone size reflects TCRdb's work, not the paper's. The sample table holds 18,000 or so distinct CDR3 sequences, of which roughly 10% were seen once. The leading ten clones occupy approximately 28% of the sample.

At least ten counts were recorded for this clonotype. Its antigen specificity is not known. Per-base qualities were not stored, and no clone one base away is much larger. Healthy controls were blood bank volunteers in Maryland, USA. For sorted-subset TCR libraries, approximately 1 million sorted CD4+ or CD8+ T cells were used. Peripheral blood underwent Ficoll-Hypaque density gradient centrifugation to isolate PBMCs, which were then cryopreserved in liquid nitrogen. Paired sorted CD4+ and CD8+ subsets came from healthy controls, HAM/TSP patients and MS patients. Sequencing was carried out using CD8+ T cells from blood. The TCR originated in a woman aged 45 to 65 in good health.

The sequence in DNA is TGTGCCAGCAGTCGAAGGCAGGGGAAGAGGAACACTGAAGCTTTCTTT. Its protein is CASSRRQGKRNTEAFF. The rearranged segments are TRBV21-1 and TRBJ1-1; TRBD1, the table's D call, was not compared with the DNA. TRBV21-1 is a pseudogene segment. Its CDR3 holds 16 amino acids, cysteine through phenylalanine. Only the CDR3 portion is preserved as DNA: 48 bases, with reading frame beginning at the first base.